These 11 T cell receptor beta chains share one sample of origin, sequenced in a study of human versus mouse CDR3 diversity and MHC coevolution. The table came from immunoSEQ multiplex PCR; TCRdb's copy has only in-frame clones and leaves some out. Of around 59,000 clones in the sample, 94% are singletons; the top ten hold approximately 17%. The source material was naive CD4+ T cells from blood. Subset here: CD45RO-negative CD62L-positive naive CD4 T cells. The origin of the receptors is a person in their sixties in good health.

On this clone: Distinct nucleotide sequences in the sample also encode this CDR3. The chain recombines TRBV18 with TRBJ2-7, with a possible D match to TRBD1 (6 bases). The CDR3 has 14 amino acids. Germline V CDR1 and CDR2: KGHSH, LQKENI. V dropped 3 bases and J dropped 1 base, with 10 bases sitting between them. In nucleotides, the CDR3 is TGTGCCAGCTCACCGGCGGACAGTTCCTACGAGCAGTACTTC. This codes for CASSPADSSYEQYF.

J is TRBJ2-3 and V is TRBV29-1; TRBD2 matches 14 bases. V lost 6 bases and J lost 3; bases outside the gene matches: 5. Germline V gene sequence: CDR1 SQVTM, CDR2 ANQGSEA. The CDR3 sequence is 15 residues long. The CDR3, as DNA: TGCAGCGTGAGACTAGCGGGAGGGGTGACAGATACGCAGTATTTT. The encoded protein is CSVRLAGGVTDTQYF.

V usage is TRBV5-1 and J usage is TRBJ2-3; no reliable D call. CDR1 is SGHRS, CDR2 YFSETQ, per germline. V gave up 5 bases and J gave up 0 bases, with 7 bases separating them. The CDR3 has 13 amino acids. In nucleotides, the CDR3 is TGCGCCAGCAGGACCGGGAGCACAGATACGCAGTATTTT. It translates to CASRTGSTDTQYF.

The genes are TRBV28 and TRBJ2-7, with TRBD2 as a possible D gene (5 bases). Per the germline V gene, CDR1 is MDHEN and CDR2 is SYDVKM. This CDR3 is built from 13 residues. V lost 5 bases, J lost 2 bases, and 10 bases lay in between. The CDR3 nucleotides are TGTGCCAGCAGTCCCAGCGGAACCTACGAGCAGTACTTC. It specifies CASSPSGTYEQYF.

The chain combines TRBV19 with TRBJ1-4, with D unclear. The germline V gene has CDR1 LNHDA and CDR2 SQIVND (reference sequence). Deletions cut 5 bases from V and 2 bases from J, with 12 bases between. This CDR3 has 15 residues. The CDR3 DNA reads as TGTGCCAGTAGTTCACCGGGGTTTACTAATGAAAAACTGTTTTTT. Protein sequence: CASSSPGFTNEKLFF.

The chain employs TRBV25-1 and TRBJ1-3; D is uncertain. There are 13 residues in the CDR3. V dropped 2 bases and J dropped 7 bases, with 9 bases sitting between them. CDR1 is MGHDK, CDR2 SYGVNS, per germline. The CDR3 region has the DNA TGTGCCAGCAGTGAACACGGGGAGAACACCATATATTTT. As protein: CASSEHGENTIYF.

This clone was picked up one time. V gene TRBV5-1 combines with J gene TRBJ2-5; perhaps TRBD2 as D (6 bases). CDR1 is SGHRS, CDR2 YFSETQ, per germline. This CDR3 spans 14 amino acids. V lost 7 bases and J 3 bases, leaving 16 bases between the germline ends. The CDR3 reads CASSPGGGEETQYF. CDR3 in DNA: TGCGCCAGCTCTCCTGGAGGAGGGGAAGAGACCCAGTACTTC.

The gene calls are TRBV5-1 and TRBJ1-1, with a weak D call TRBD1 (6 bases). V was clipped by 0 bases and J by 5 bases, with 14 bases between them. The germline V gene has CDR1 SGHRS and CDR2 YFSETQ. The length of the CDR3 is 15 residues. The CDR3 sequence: CASSLGVGGETEAFF. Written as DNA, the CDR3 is TGCGCCAGCAGCTTGGGGGTAGGGGGAGAGACTGAAGCTTTCTTT.

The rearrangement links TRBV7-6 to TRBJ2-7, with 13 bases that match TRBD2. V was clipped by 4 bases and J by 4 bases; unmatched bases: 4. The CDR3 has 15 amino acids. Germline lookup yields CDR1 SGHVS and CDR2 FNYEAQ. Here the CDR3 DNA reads TGTGCCAGCAGCTCACGACTAGCGGGAGGATACGAGCAGTACTTC. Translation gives CASSSRLAGGYEQYF.

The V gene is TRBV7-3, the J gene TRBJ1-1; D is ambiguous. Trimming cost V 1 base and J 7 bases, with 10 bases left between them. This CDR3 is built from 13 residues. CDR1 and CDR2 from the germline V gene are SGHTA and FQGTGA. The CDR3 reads CASSLNTFGEAFF. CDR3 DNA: TGTGCCAGCAGCTTAAATACGTTCGGTGAAGCTTTCTTT.

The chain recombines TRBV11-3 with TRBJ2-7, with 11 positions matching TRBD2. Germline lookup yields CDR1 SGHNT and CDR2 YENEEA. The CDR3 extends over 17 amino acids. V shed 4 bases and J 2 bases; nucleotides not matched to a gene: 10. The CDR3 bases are TGTGCCAGCAGCTCGTCCCTAGCGGGAGGAAATCCCTACGAGCAGTACTTC. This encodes CASSSSLAGGNPYEQYF.